These 5 T cell receptor beta chains were sequenced from one sample in a study of blood T cell repertoires in COVID-19. Profiled with immunoSEQ multiplex PCR; TCRdb holds only in-frame clones, not every one. The sample consists of about 55,000 clones, roughly 87% of them appearing once. The sequenced material came from peripheral blood. These receptors originate from a man aged 40-49 years with COVID-19, enrolled during active disease.

The chain is built from TRBV7-9 and TRBJ2-1; 7 bases are shared with TRBD1. V shed 5 bases and J 5 bases; nucleotides not matched to a gene: 6. In germline, CDR1 is SEHNR, CDR2 FQNEAQ (reference sequence). The CDR3 spans 14 residues. In DNA, the CDR3 is TGTGCCAGCAGCAATCTCGACAGGGACAATGAGCAGTTCTTC. Its protein product is CASSNLDRDNEQFF.

The chain joins TRBV5-6 to TRBJ1-2; tentative D call: TRBD1 (5 bases). Looked up from germline, CDR1 is SGHDT and CDR2 is YYEEEE. The CDR3 is 12 residues long. Trimming took 3 bases from V and 4 from J, leaving 7 bases between them. For the CDR3, the DNA is TGTGCCAGCAGCTCCGACAGCTATGGCTACACCTTC. As protein: CASSSDSYGYTF.

This clone was recorded once. This chain connects TRBV3-1 (or the pseudogene TRBV3-2) to TRBJ2-3; TRBD2 matches at 10 bases. This CDR3 comprises 18 residues. V shed 4 bases and J 6 bases; nucleotides not matched to a gene: 16. The germline CDR1 and CDR2 sequences are LGHDT and YNNKEL (reference sequence). For the CDR3, the DNA is TGTGCCAGCAGCCTAACAGGGGGGCTAGCGGGGGTTCCGGATACGCAGTATTTT. Residues: CASSLTGGLAGVPDTQYF.

V gene TRBV5-4 combines with J gene TRBJ2-6; 13 nucleotides align to TRBD2. V gave up 3 bases and J gave up 2 bases; unmatched junction bases: 5. This CDR3 has 18 amino acids. The germline V gene has CDR1 SGHNT and CDR2 YYREEE (reference sequence). CDR3 protein: CASSSGLAGAAGANVLTF. CDR3 sequence (DNA): TGTGCCAGCAGCTCCGGACTAGCGGGAGCTGCTGGGGCCAACGTCCTGACTTTC.

The chain is built from TRBV3-1 (or the pseudogene TRBV3-2) and TRBJ2-7; TRBD2 matches at 11 bases. The germline V gene encodes CDR1 LGHDT and CDR2 YNNKEL (reference sequence). V was pared by 3 bases and J by 5 bases, with 3 bases of the junction left unmatched. The CDR3 has 14 amino acids. CDR3 region: CASSHLAGGNEQYF. The CDR3 DNA is TGTGCCAGCAGCCATCTAGCGGGAGGTAACGAGCAGTACTTC.